Sequencing of this T cell receptor beta chain was carried out in a study of CD8+CD57+ T cells in acquired aplastic anemia. Patients who underwent sequencing had shown CD8+CD57+ cell expansion by flow cytometry. Looked up from germline, CDR1 is LGHDT and CDR2 is YNNKEL (reference sequence). There are 14 residues in the CDR3. The germline V and J ends were trimmed by 5 bases and 7 bases, with 14 bases remaining between them. This clonotype was counted ten times or more. Investigators profiled TCR beta VDJ and CDR3 from genomic DNA template. TCRdb processed the reads anew with MiXCR; each CDR3 protein has one entry. Here the sample spans under 350,000 distinct CDR3 sequences, 50% to 65% being singletons.

Source material: sorted CD4+, CD8+, or CD8+CD57+ T cells (not recorded which) from PBMCs. The receptor was isolated from a human donor with aplastic anemia. V and J are TRBV3-1 and TRBJ1-4; TRBD1 might be the D (5 bases). CDR3 protein: CASSSPGSTEKLFF. CDR3 in DNA: TGTGCCAGCAGCTCACCAGGGTCGACTGAAAAACTGTTTTTT.